This entry lists 22 T cell receptor beta chains sequenced from one sample in a study of T cell responses to AZD1222 COVID-19 vaccine. Here immunoSEQ multiplex PCR was the method, and the copy in TCRdb shows in-frame clones only, minus some. The table lists 150,000 to 200,000 clones, around 94% of them singletons. This specimen was peripheral blood, taken on day 0 of AZD1222 vaccination. The source is an adult in good health.

The V gene is TRBV3-1 (or the pseudogene TRBV3-2), the J gene TRBJ1-4, with D hard to call. CDR3 size: 15 residues. Trimming left V 0 bases short and J 4 bases short, with 9 bases between. CDR1 and CDR2 from the germline V gene are LGHDT and YNNKEL (reference sequence). The CDR3 spells CASSQDTGINEKLFF. CDR3 in DNA: TGTGCCAGCAGCCAAGATACCGGTATTAATGAAAAACTGTTTTTT.

V and J are TRBV19 and TRBJ2-1, with TRBD1 matching over 9 bases. The V and J ends lost 3 bases and 9 bases, in that order; junction bases with no gene match: 12. CDR3 length: 16 amino acids. Germline values: CDR1 LNHDA, CDR2 SQIVND (reference sequence). CDR3 in DNA: TGTGCCAGTAGTATCCAGGGGACAGGGTTCAGCGGTGAGCAGTTCTTC. Residues: CASSIQGTGFSGEQFF. The full variable domain, rest sourced from reference TRBV19 and TRBJ2-1, is DGGITQSPKYLFRKEGQNVTLSCEQNLNHDAMYWYRQDPGQGLRLIYYSQIVNDFQKGDIAEGYSVSREKKESFPLTVTSAQKNPTAFYLCASSIQGTGFSGEQFFGPGTRLTVL.

The V and J genes are TRBV5-5 and TRBJ2-7; 7 bases align to TRBD1. Germline CDR1 is SGHKS and CDR2 is YYEKEE (reference sequence). The CDR3 has 14 amino acids. J lost 6 bases, V lost 2 bases, and 8 bases had no gene match. DNA for the CDR3: TGTGCCAGCAGCTTTTCCAGGGGGAAGGGCGAGCAGTACTTC. Its protein is CASSFSRGKGEQYF.

This chain links TRBV7-9 with TRBJ2-1; the D gene is possibly TRBD1 (6 bases). This CDR3 is 11 amino acids long. Per germline, CDR1 SEHNR and CDR2 FQNEAQ (reference sequence). V was clipped by 5 bases and J by 9 bases, with 8 bases between them. CDR3 nucleotide sequence: TGTGCCAGCAGCCTAGGGGGTGAGCAGTTCTTC. Translated: CASSLGGEQFF.

This clone was picked up one time. The CDR3 nucleotides read TGCGCCAGCAGCTCGGAATCTAGCGGGATAAGGGGGCAGTTCTTC. Translating it yields CASSSESSGIRGQFF. The V call is TRBV5-1, the J call TRBJ2-1; 9 nucleotides align to TRBD2. Germline V CDR1 and CDR2: SGHRS, YFSETQ. V lost 3 bases, J lost 12 bases, and 13 bases stayed unmatched. The CDR3 is made up of 15 amino acids.

The V and J genes are TRBV20-1 and TRBJ2-3, with 8 positions matching TRBD2. The ends lost 3 bases at V and 3 bases at J; junction bases unmatched: 5. This CDR3 has 14 residues. Germline V lookup: CDR1 DFQATT, CDR2 SNEGSKA (reference sequence). The CDR3 DNA follows: TGCAGTGCTAGTAACGGGAGGGAGACAGATACGCAGTATTTT. Encoded protein: CSASNGRETDTQYF.

This rearrangement joins TRBV7-9 to TRBJ2-7, with D uncertain. Germline V gives CDR1 SEHNR, CDR2 FQNEAQ (reference sequence). Trimming pared 5 bases from V and 2 bases from J, leaving 13 bases between. The CDR3 is made up of 14 amino acids. The CDR3 nucleotides read TGTGCCAGCAGCCGCGCCGGGTCGACCTACGAGCAGTACTTC. Protein: CASSRAGSTYEQYF.

This rearrangement joins TRBV27 to TRBJ1-5; D unclear. CDR1 and CDR2 from the germline V gene are MNHEY and SMNVEV (reference sequence). There are 15 residues in the CDR3. V lost 4 bases to trimming and J lost 7 bases, with 17 bases between them. The CDR3 here is CASSSPPRRRQPQHF. In DNA form, the CDR3 reads TGTGCCAGCAGTTCCCCCCCGCGGCGGCGACAGCCCCAGCATTTT.

This clone was counted only a few times. The chain combines TRBV6-5 with TRBJ2-7; weak D call: TRBD1 (7 bases). Germline-derived CDR1 and CDR2 are MNHEY and SVGAGI. Trimming took 6 bases from V and 2 from J, leaving 14 bases between them. The CDR3 has 14 residues. The CDR3 DNA reads TGTGCCAGCAGGGAGGGTACAGGGGCCTACGAGCAGTACTTC. Translating gives CASREGTGAYEQYF.

The chain has TRBV18 and TRBJ1-2; D perhaps matches TRBD1 (5 bases). The ends were cut back, 1 base at V and 0 bases at J, with 12 bases in the middle. Germline CDR1 and CDR2: KGHSH and LQKENI. The CDR3 is 16 amino acids. The DNA of the CDR3 is TGTGCCAGCTCACCACAGCAGGGAGGGGCTAACTATGGCTACACCTTC. It yields the protein CASSPQQGGANYGYTF.

This chain uses TRBV30 with TRBJ2-1; 13 nucleotides align to TRBD2. Germline V lookup: CDR1 GTSNPN, CDR2 SVGIG (reference sequence). The CDR3 runs 12 residues. V shed 3 bases and J 15 bases; nucleotides not matched to a gene: 5. The CDR3 DNA reads TGTGCCTGGAGCCCACTAGCGGGAGGGCCGTTCTTC. Its protein product is CAWSPLAGGPFF.

The rearrangement links TRBV9 to TRBJ2-7; D is perhaps TRBD1 (7 bases). Looked up from germline, CDR1 is SGDLS and CDR2 is YYNGEE. V was pared by 7 bases and J by 2 bases, with 16 bases between. This CDR3 spans 14 amino acids. The CDR3 spells CASRRGLHTYEQYF. The CDR3 coding sequence is TGTGCCAGCCGGAGGGGGCTCCACACCTACGAGCAGTACTTC. The full variable domain, completed using reference TRBV9 and TRBJ2-7, is DSGVTQTPKHLITATGQRVTLRCSPRSGDLSVYWYQQSLDQGLQFLIQYYNGEERAKGNILERFSAQQFPDLHSELNLSSLELGDSALYFCASRRGLHTYEQYFGPGTRLTVT.

The chain recombines TRBV3-1 (or the pseudogene TRBV3-2) with TRBJ2-7; 8 nucleotides line up with TRBD1. The CDR3 has 13 residues. Germline assignment: CDR1 LGHDT and CDR2 YNNKEL (reference sequence). Unmatched junction bases numbered 6, after V lost 4 bases and J lost 7 bases. The CDR3, as DNA: TGTGCCAGCAGCCTGCAGGGGGCGGGTGAGCAGTACTTC. Protein: CASSLQGAGEQYF.

The chain is built from TRBV28 and TRBJ1-6; D may be TRBD1 (5 bases). The ends were cut back, 3 bases at V and 7 bases at J, with 10 bases in the middle. The CDR3 totals 14 residues. Germline CDR1 MDHEN, CDR2 SYDVKM. This CDR3 reads CASSFIRDNSPLHF. CDR3 coding DNA: TGTGCCAGCAGTTTCATCAGGGACAATTCACCCCTCCACTTT.

The chain carries TRBV5-4 and TRBJ1-2; TRBD1 might be the D (5 bases). This CDR3 has 15 residues. Germline lookup yields CDR1 SGHNT and CDR2 YYREEE (reference sequence). V was shortened by 4 bases and J by 3 bases, with 16 bases between the two germline ends. CDR3 sequence: CASSPGGTGDYGYTF. The CDR3 nucleotides read TGTGCCAGCAGCCCCGGTGGGACTGGCGACTATGGCTACACCTTC.

The V gene is TRBV5-1, the J gene TRBJ1-5; TRBD1 matches 7 bases. This CDR3 comprises 18 residues. The V gene's germline CDR1 is SGHRS and CDR2 YFSETQ. V lost 5 bases, J lost 0 bases, and 14 bases stayed unmatched. In nucleotides, the CDR3 is TGCGCCAGCAGATGGGGTCCCGGGACAGAATATAGCAATCAGCCCCAGCATTTT. It translates to CASRWGPGTEYSNQPQHF.

The chain is built from TRBV10-2 and TRBJ1-4; no reliable D call. The CDR3 length is 14 residues. CDR1 is WSHSY, CDR2 SAAADI, per germline. V was trimmed by 8 bases and J by 2 bases, leaving 12 bases between them. The DNA of the CDR3 is TGCGCCAGCGCGCGGCCAGCGACTAATGAAAAACTGTTTTTT. It yields the protein CASARPATNEKLFF.

This chain connects TRBV4-1 to TRBJ2-5; D unresolved. Germline V CDR1 and CDR2: MGHRA, YSYEKL. This CDR3 contains 13 residues. V lost 4 bases and J lost 5, with 11 bases in between. As DNA, the CDR3 is TGCGCCAGCAGCCCCGGAATTGCCGAGACCCAGTACTTC. Its protein is CASSPGIAETQYF.

The chain employs TRBV27 and TRBJ1-2, with D unclear. The V end lost 3 bases, the J end lost 3 bases, and 17 bases lay between the germline ends. Germline assignment: CDR1 MNHEY and CDR2 SMNVEV (reference sequence). The CDR3 sequence is 16 residues long. CDR3 nucleotide sequence: TGTGCCAGCAGTTTGGCCGGGAGGAAGAAAGACTATGGCTACACCTTC. Protein sequence: CASSLAGRKKDYGYTF.

V gene TRBV5-4 combines with J gene TRBJ2-7, with D possibly being TRBD1 (5 bases). Trimming cost V 0 bases and J 5 bases, with 9 bases left between them. This CDR3 region has 13 residues. CDR1 is SGHNT and CDR2 is YYREEE in the germline V gene (reference sequence). The CDR3 sequence is CASSLVGANEQYF. The CDR3 nucleotides are TGTGCCAGCAGCTTGGTAGGGGCCAACGAGCAGTACTTC.

This sequence joins TRBV10-1 and TRBJ1-1; tentatively, D is TRBD1 (5 bases). There are 13 residues in the CDR3. Trimming left V 6 bases short and J 5 bases short, with 13 bases between. CDR1 is WNHNN and CDR2 is SYGVQD in the germline V gene (reference sequence). As DNA, the CDR3 is TGCGCCAGCAGCAGGGCCCTAGGGACTGAAGCTTTCTTT. Translation: CASSRALGTEAFF.

The chain links TRBV10-2 to TRBJ2-2; 9 bases align to TRBD2. The length of the CDR3 is 12 residues. V dropped 6 bases and J dropped 10; count of bases not matched to a gene: 3. In germline, CDR1 is WSHSY, CDR2 SAAADI. The CDR3 DNA sequence: TGCGCCAGCAGGTTAGCGGGAGAGGAGCTGTTTTTT. This gives the protein CASRLAGEELFF.